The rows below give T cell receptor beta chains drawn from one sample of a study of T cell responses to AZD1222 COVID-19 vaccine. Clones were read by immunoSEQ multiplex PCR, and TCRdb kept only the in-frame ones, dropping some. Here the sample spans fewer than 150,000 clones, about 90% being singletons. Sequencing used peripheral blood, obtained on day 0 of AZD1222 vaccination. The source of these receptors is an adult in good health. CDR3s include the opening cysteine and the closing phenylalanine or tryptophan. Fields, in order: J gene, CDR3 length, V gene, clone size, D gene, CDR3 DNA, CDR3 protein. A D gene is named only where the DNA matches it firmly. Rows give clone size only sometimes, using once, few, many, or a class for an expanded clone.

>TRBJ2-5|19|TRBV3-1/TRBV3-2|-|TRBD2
TGTGCCAGCAGCCAAGTAAGAATAGCGGGAGTAAAGTACCAAGAGACCCAGTACTTC
CASSQVRIAGVKYQETQYF
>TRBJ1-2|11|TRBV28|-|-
TGTGCCAGCAGTTTGAACTATGGCTACACCTTC
CASSLNYGYTF
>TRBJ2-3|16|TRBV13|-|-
TGTGCCAGCAGCTTGCCCTTCGGCGGGGGCAGGGATACGCAGTATTTT
CASSLPFGGGRDTQYF
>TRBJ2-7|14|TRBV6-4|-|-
TGTGCCAGCACCAAAGCAGGGGATGCCATTCGGGGGTACTTC
CASTKAGDAIRGYF
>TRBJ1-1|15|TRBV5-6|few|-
TGTGCCAGCTTCTTTGGTGGGGGTCGGGACACTGAAGCTTTCTTT
CASFFGGGRDTEAFF
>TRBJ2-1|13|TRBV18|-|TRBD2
TGTGCCAGCTCACCACTGTCGGGGGGGCTTCGAATCTTC
CASSPLSGGLRIF
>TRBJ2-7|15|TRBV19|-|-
TGTGCCAGTAGACTATTGGCCACAGGGCCCTACGAGCAGTACTTC
CASRLLATGPYEQYF
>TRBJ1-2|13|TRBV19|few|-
TGTGCCAGTAGTCCGGCCAGCCCCTATGGCTACACCTTC
CASSPASPYGYTF
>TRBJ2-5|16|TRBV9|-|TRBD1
TGTGCCAGCAGCACCCTTACAGGGGGCAATATAGAGACCCAGTACTTC
CASSTLTGGNIETQYF
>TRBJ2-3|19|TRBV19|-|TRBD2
TGTGCCAGTAGTATAGGGGTTAGCGGGAGGGCCCCCACGCCAGATACGCAGTATTTT
CASSIGVSGRAPTPDTQYF
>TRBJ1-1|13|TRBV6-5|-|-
TGTGCCAGCAGAGAGGGGTGGAACACTGAAGCTTTCTTT
CASREGWNTEAFF
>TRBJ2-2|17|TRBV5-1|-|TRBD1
TGCGCCAGCAGCTTTCGTTCGGGACAGATGGTGGCCGGGGAGCTGTTTTTT
CASSFRSGQMVAGELFF
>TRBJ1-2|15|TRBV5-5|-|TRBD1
TGTGCCAGCGCGAATCCATTTGGACAGGCGTATGGCTACACCTTC
CASANPFGQAYGYTF
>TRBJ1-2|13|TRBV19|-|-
TGTGCCAGTAGTACCGGATGGAACTATGGCTACACCTTC
CASSTGWNYGYTF
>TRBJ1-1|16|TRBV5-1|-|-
TGCGCCAGCAGCCCACGTTTCGGGGAGGGGAAGCCTGAAGCTTTCTTT
CASSPRFGEGKPEAFF
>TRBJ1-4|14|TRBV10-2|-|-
TGCGCCAGCAGTGAGCTGCAGGGAGGCGAAAAACTGTTTTTT
CASSELQGGEKLFF
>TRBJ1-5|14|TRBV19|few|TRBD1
TGTGCCAGTAGTATGAGACAGGGCCATCAGCCCCAGCATTTT
CASSMRQGHQPQHF
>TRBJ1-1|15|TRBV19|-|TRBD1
TGTGCCAGTAGTATCCTCAACAGGGGGAGAACTGAAGCTTTCTTT
CASSILNRGRTEAFF
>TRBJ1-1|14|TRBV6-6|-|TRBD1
TGTGCCAGCAGCCGCGGGACAGGGGGGACTGAAGCTTTCTTT
CASSRGTGGTEAFF
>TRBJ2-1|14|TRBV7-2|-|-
TGTGCCAGCAGCGCCCAAGTGGGTCCAGGTGAGCAGTTCTTC
CASSAQVGPGEQFF
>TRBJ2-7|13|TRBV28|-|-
TGTGCCAGCAGTTCGCCAGGATACTACGAGCAGTACTTC
CASSSPGYYEQYF
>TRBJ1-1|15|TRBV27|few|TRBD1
TGTGCCAGCAGTGCTTCGACAGGGCAGAGCACTGAAGCTTTCTTT
CASSASTGQSTEAFF
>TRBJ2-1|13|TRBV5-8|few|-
TGTGCCAGCAGCTATGGGCTGCTGAATGAGCAGTTCTTC
CASSYGLLNEQFF
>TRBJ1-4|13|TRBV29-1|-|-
TGCAGCGTCCAGTGGGGCTGGGGTGAAAAACTGTTTTTT
CSVQWGWGEKLFF
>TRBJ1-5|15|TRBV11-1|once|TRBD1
TGTGCCAGCAGCCTCCCGGGACAGCGGAATCAGCCCCAGCATTTT
CASSLPGQRNQPQHF
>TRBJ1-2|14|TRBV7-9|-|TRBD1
TGTGCCAGCAGCTTGGGGGGACAGAACTATGGCTACACCTTC
CASSLGGQNYGYTF
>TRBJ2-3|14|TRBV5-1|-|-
TGCGCCAGCAGCTTGGGGGAAAGCACAGATACGCAGTATTTT
CASSLGESTDTQYF
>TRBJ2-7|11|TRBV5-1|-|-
TGCGCCAGCAGCAGAGGCTACGAGCAGTACTTC
CASSRGYEQYF
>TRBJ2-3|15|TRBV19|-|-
TGTGCCAGTGACACCGGGACGTTGGGCACAGATACGCAGTATTTT
CASDTGTLGTDTQYF
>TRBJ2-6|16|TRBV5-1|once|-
TGCGCCAGCAGCTTGGCCCGGGGTACTGCGGCCAACGTCCTGACTTTC
CASSLARGTAANVLTF
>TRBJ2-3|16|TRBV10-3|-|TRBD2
TGTGCCATCAGTGAGGACGGCCCGGGGGGTCGTGGTACGCAGTATTTT
CAISEDGPGGRGTQYF
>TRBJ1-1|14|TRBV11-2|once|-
TGTGCCAGCAGGGCGGGGTTCATGAACACTGAAGCTTTCTTT
CASRAGFMNTEAFF
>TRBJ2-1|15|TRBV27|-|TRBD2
TGTGCCAGCAGCCGGGGGGGCTTAGTCTACAATGAGCAGTTCTTC
CASSRGGLVYNEQFF
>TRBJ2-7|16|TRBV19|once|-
TGTGCCAGTAGTATCGAATACGGGCGGGGGCACTACGAGCAGTACTTC
CASSIEYGRGHYEQYF